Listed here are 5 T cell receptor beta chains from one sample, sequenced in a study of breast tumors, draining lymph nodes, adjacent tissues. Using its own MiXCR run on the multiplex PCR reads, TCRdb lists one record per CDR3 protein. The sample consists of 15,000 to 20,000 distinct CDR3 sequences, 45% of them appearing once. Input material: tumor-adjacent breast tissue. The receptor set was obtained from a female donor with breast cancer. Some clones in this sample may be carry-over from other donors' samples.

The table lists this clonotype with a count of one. As DNA, the CDR3 is TGTGCCAGCAGCTTGGTGGACAGGGGGCTCAGTGAGCAGTTCTTC. Protein: CASSLVDRGLSEQFF. This sequence joins TRBV5-5 and TRBJ2-1, with 11 positions matching TRBD1. The V gene's germline CDR1 is SGHKS and CDR2 YYEKEE (reference sequence). Trimming removed 0 bases from V and 9 bases from J; junction bases left unmatched: 5. The CDR3 consists of 15 residues.

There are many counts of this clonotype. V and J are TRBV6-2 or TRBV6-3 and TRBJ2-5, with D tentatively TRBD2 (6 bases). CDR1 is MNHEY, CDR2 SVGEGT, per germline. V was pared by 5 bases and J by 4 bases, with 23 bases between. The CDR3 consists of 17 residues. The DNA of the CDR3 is TGTGCCAGCAGTCCCGAGTGGCGGGGAGTCAGTCCAGAGACCCAGTACTTC. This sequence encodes CASSPEWRGVSPETQYF.

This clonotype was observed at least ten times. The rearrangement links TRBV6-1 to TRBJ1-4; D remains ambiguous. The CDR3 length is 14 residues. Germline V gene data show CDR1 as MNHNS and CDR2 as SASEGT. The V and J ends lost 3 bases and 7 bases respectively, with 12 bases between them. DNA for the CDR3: TGTGCCAGCAGTGACCCTCTCCGCTCTGAAAAACTGTTTTTT. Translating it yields CASSDPLRSEKLFF.

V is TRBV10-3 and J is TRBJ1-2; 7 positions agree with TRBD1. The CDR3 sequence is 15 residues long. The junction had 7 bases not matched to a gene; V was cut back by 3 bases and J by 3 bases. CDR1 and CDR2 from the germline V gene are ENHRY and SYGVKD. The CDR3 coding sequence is TGTGCCATCAGTGAAGGGGACAGAACCTACTATGGCTACACCTTC. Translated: CAISEGDRTYYGYTF.

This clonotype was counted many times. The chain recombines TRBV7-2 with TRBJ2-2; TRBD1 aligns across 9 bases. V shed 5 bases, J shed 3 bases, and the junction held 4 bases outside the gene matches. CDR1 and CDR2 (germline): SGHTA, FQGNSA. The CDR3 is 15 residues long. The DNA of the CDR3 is TGTGCCAGCAGCCAGACAGGGGGTGACACCGGGGAGCTGTTTTTT. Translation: CASSQTGGDTGELFF.